The entry that follows covers one T cell receptor (beta chain) sequence. Method: immunoSEQ multiplex PCR; TCRdb's copy keeps in-frame clones and lacks some. The repertoire has 15,000 to 20,000 clones, over 70% of them found once; the top ten carry 30% to 35%. The entry originates in a study of OX40 agonist ivuxolimab in advanced cancers. Overall study: Treatment of patients was with ivuxolimab, an agonistic anti-OX40 (CD134) antibody. One hepatocellular carcinoma and a couple of cutaneous melanoma patients partially responded.

CDR3 length: 13 amino acids. Germline lookup yields CDR1 SGHVS and CDR2 FQNEAQ. V gave up 1 base and J gave up 1 base, with 4 bases separating them. The V and J genes are TRBV7-8 and TRBJ1-1; D uncertain. The sample in question was CD4+ or CD8+ T cells sorted from blood, obtained in a trial of the OX40 agonist ivuxolimab. This TCR was recovered from an adult with an advanced solid tumor such as melanoma, head and neck, liver or kidney cancer. The CDR3 DNA reads TGTGCCAGCAGCTTAGGGAGGAACACTGAAGCTTTCTTT. It encodes CASSLGRNTEAFF.